The clone carrying this TCR beta chain was recorded a few times. No antigen is known for it. The ends lost 5 bases at V and 1 base at J; junction bases unmatched: 6. This CDR3 spans 15 amino acids. Germline V CDR1 and CDR2: SGHDT, YYEEEE. TCRdb's table, derived via immunoSEQ multiplex PCR, lists solely in-frame clones and lacks some. The sample yields 4,500 to 6,500 clones, 77% seen once. The data originate from a study of T cell clonotyping in hematopoietic cell transplantation. Study-wide points: At the given depth, recipient repertoires were over 95% de novo clonotypes. Higher Inverse Simpson Index values in graft donor and pretransplant recipient predicted broader posttransplant TCR diversity. Cells were unsorted, so CD4 and CD8 contributions were not separated.

The genes are TRBV5-6 and TRBJ1-5, with 7 bases that match TRBD1. Here the sequenced sample was PBMCs, taken 100 days after allogeneic stem cell transplant. This TCR came from a male patient aged 45-59 years who had an allogeneic stem cell transplant from an unrelated donor, so the T cells may come from the graft donor. Some clones in this sample may be carry-over from other donors' samples. CDR3 DNA sequence: TGTGCCAGCAGGATACAGGGGCTGAGCAATCAGCCCCAGCATTTT. Translation: CASRIQGLSNQPQHF.